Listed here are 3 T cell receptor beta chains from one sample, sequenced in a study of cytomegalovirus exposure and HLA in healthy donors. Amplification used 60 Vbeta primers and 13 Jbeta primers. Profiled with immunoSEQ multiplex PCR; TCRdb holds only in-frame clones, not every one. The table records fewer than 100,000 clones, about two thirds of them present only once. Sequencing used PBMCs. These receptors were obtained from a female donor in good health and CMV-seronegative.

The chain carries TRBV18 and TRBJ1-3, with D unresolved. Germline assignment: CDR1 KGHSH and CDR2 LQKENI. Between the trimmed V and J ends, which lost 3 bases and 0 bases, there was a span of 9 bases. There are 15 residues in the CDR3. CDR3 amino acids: CASSPPPSSGNTIYF. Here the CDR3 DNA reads TGTGCCAGCTCACCCCCGCCGAGCTCTGGAAACACCATATATTTT. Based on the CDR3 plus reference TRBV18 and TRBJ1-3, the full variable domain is NAGVMQNPRHLVRRRGQEARLRCSPMKGHSHVYWYRQLPEEGLKFMVYLQKENIIDESGMPKERFSAEFPKEGPSILRIQQVVRGDSAAYFCASSPPPSSGNTIYFGEGSWLTVV.

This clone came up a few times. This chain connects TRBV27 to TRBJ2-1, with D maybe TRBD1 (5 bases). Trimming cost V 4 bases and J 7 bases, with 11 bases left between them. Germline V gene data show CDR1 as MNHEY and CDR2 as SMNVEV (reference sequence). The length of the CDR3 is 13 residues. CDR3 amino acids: CASSSAGWNEQFF. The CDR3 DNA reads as TGTGCCAGCAGTTCAGCAGGGTGGAATGAGCAGTTCTTC.

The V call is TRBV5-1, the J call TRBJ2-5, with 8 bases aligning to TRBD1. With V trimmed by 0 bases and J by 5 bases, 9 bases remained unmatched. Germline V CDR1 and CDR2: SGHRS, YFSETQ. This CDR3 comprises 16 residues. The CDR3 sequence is CASSLGAGGAGETQYF. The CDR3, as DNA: TGCGCCAGCAGCTTGGGGGCAGGGGGCGCCGGGGAGACCCAGTACTTC.